The rows below give T cell receptor beta chains drawn from one sample of a study of T cell responses to AZD1222 COVID-19 vaccine. Profiled with immunoSEQ multiplex PCR; TCRdb holds only in-frame clones, not every one. The table records about 140,000 clones, more than 80% of them present only once. The sample consisted of peripheral blood, taken on day 0 of MenACWY control vaccination. All receptors come from an adult in good health. Each CDR3 is given with its conserved first and last residue.

V	J	CDR3
TRBV7-3	TRBJ2-3	CASSPRVAGSTDTQYF
TRBV7-8	TRBJ2-7	CASSLQGTTYEQYF
TRBV3-1/TRBV3-2	TRBJ1-5	CASSHARDSYQPQHF
TRBV19	TRBJ1-1	CASNTGTGMNTEAFF
TRBV10-3	TRBJ1-1	CAISVGQGRTEAFF
TRBV7-9	TRBJ1-4	CASSRAQGTNEKLFF
TRBV5-3	TRBJ2-7	CARSLAVAGGYEQYF
TRBV2	TRBJ1-5	CASRGITGTADSNQPQHF
TRBV12-2	TRBJ1-1	CASRSRALGGPNTEAFF
TRBV2	TRBJ1-1	CASKQGSNTEAFF
TRBV6-5	TRBJ1-6	CASSWQGSPLHF
TRBV13	TRBJ2-1	CASSLGSGSYNEQFF
TRBV28	TRBJ1-2	CASSLRQNYGYTF
TRBV7-3	TRBJ2-7	CASSPQGGYEQYF
TRBV2	TRBJ1-4	CASSRTGVREKLFF
TRBV3-1/TRBV3-2	TRBJ1-3	CASSQGRGNTIYF
TRBV3-1/TRBV3-2	TRBJ2-5	CASSQTGGQETQYF
TRBV4-2	TRBJ1-2	CASSQVGQGDYGYTF
TRBV4-3	TRBJ1-4	CASSHSKLQTYNEKLFF
TRBV24-1	TRBJ1-4	CATTRRGSGEKLFF
TRBV7-2	TRBJ1-2	CASSLLGQDTNGYTF
TRBV19	TRBJ2-7	CASSITGGYEQYF
TRBV5-5	TRBJ1-1	CASSLDGLNTEAFF
TRBV5-6	TRBJ2-1	CASSLGPVDEQFF
TRBV27	TRBJ2-1	CASTPTSPSYNEQFF
TRBV5-1	TRBJ1-6	CASAMGQGASYNSPLHF
TRBV27	TRBJ2-2	CASSLSRRVPGELFF
TRBV4-1	TRBJ1-4	CASSQDPPQTAANEKLFF
TRBV19	TRBJ2-3	CASSTWDHPTQYF
TRBV19	TRBJ1-5	CASSSRVDGNQPQHF
TRBV4-2	TRBJ2-5	CASSQGGAGETQYF
TRBV6-5	TRBJ1-1	CASSTGTKAFF
TRBV5-1	TRBJ2-6	CASSSWTGGSPSGANVLTF